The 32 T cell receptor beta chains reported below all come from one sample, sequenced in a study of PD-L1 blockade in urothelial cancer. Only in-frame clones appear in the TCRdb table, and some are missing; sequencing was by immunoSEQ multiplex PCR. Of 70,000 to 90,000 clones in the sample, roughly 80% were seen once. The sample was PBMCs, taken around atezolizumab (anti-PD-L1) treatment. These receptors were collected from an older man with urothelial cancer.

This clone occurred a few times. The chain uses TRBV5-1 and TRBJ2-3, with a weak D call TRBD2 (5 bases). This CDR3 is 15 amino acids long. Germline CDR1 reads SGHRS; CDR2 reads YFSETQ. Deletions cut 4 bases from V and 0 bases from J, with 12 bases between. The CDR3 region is CASSPGSLSTDTQYF. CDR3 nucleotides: TGCGCCAGCAGCCCGGGGAGCTTAAGCACAGATACGCAGTATTTT.

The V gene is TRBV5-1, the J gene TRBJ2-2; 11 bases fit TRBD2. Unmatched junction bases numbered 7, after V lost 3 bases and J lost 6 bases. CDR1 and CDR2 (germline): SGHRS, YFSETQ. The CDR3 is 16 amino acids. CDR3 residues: CASSSSGTSGSGELFF. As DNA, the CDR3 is TGCGCCAGCAGCTCCTCCGGGACTAGCGGCTCCGGGGAGCTGTTTTTT.

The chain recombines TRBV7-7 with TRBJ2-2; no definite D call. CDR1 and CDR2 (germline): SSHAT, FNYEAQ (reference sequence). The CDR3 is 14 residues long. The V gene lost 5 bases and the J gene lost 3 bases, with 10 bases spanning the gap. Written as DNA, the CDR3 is TGTGCCAGCAGCCCTCCTTTCCACACCGGGGAGCTGTTTTTT. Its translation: CASSPPFHTGELFF.

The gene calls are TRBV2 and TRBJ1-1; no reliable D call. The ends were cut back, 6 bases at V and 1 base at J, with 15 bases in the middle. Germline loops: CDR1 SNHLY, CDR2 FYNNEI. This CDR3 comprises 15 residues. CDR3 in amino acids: CASRTDNLRNTEAFF. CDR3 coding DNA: TGTGCCAGCAGGACCGACAACCTCAGGAACACTGAAGCTTTCTTT.

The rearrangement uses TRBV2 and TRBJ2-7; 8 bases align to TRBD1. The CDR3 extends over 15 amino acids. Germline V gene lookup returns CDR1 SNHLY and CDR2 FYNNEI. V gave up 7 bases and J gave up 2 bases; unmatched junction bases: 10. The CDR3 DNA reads TGTGCCAGCACCCCCCGGACAGGGAACCCCTACGAGCAGTACTTC. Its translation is CASTPRTGNPYEQYF.

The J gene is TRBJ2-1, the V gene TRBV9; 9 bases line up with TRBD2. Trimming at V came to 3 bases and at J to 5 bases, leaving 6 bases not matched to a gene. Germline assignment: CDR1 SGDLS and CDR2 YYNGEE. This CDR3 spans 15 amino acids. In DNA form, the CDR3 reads TGTGCCAGCAGCGCGACTAGCGGTCTTGACAATGAGCAGTTCTTC. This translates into CASSATSGLDNEQFF. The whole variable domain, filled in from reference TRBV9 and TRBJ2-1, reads DSGVTQTPKHLITATGQRVTLRCSPRSGDLSVYWYQQSLDQGLQFLIQYYNGEERAKGNILERFSAQQFPDLHSELNLSSLELGDSALYFCASSATSGLDNEQFFGPGTRLTVL.

The CDR3, as DNA: TGTGCCAGCAGCACCAATGGCGGGTCTGGGGCCAACGTCCTGACTTTC. As protein: CASSTNGGSGANVLTF. The chain joins TRBV7-3 to TRBJ2-6, with D possibly matching TRBD2 (5 bases). Germline V gene lookup returns CDR1 SGHTA and CDR2 FQGTGA. Trimming stripped 5 bases from V and 1 base from J, with 12 bases between. The CDR3 runs to 16 residues. The full variable domain, in which reference TRBV7-3 and TRBJ2-6 provide the parts outside the CDR3, is GAGVSQTPSNKVTEKGKYVELRCDPISGHTALYWYRQSLGQGPEFLIYFQGTGAADDSGLPNDRFFAVRPEGSVSTLKIQRTERGDSAVYLCASSTNGGSGANVLTFGAGSRLTVL.

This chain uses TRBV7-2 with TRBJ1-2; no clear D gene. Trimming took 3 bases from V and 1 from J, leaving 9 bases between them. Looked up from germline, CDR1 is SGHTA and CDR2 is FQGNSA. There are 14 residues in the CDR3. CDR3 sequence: CASSFGLLNYGYTF. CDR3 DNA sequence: TGTGCCAGCAGCTTTGGACTGCTTAACTATGGCTACACCTTC.

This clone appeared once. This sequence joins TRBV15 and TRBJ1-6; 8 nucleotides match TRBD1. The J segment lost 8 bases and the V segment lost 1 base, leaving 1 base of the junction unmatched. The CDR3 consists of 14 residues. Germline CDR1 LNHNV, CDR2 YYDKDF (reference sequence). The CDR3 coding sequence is TGTGCCACCAGCAGAGTGACAGGGGATTCACCCCTCCACTTT. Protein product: CATSRVTGDSPLHF.

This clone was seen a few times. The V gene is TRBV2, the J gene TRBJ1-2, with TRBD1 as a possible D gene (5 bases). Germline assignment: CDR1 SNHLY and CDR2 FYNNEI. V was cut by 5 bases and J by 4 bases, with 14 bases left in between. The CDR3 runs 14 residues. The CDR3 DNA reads TGTGCCAGCAGTCTCCAGGGAATTGTCTATGGCTACACCTTC. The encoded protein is CASSLQGIVYGYTF.

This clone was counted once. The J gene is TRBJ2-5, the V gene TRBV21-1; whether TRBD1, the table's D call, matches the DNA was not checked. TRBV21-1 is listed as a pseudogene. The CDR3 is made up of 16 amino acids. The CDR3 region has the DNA TGTGCCAGCAGCAAAGACCGGACACCAGCACCAGAGACCCAGTACTTC. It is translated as CASSKDRTPAPETQYF.

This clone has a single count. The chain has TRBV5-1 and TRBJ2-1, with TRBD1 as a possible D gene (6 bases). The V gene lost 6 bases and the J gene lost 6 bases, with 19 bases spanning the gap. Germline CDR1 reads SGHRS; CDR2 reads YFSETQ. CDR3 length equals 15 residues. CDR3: CASTGDIRDGNEQFF. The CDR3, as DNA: TGCGCCAGCACCGGGGACATCAGGGACGGCAATGAGCAGTTCTTC.

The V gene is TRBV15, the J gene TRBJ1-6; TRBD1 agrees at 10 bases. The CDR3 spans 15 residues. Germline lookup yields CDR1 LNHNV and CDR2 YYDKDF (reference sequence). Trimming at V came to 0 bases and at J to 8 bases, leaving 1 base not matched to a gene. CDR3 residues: CATSRDGTGDSPLHF. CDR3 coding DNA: TGTGCCACCAGCAGAGATGGGACAGGGGATTCACCCCTCCACTTT.

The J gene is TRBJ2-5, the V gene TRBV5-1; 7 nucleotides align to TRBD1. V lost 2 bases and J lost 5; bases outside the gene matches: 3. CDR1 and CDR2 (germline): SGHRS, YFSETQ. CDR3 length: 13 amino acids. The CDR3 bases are TGCGCCAGCAGCTTCGACAGGGCTGAGACCCAGTACTTC. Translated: CASSFDRAETQYF.

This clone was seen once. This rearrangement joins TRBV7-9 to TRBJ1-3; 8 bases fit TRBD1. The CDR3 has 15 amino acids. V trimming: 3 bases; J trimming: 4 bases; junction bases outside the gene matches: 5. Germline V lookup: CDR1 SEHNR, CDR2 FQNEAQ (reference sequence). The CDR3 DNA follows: TGTGCCAGCAGCTTGGCAGGGGGCGCAGGAAACACCATATATTTT. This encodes CASSLAGGAGNTIYF.

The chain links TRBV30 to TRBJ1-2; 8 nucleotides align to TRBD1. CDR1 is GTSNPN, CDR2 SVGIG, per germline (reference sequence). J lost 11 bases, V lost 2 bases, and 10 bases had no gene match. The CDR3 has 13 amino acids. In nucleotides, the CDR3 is TGTGCCTGGAGTCGGGACAGGCCCTTAGGGTACACCTTC. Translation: CAWSRDRPLGYTF.

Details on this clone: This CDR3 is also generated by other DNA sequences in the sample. Here the CDR3 DNA reads TGTGCCAGCAGCTTAAGCGGGAGTGTTAACAATGAGCAGTTCTTC. Amino acid sequence: CASSLSGSVNNEQFF. The V call is TRBV7-2, the J call TRBJ2-1, with 8 nucleotides matching TRBD2. The CDR3 runs 15 residues. J was trimmed by 5 bases and V by 2 bases; bases with no gene match: 5. Germline assignment: CDR1 SGHTA and CDR2 FQGNSA.

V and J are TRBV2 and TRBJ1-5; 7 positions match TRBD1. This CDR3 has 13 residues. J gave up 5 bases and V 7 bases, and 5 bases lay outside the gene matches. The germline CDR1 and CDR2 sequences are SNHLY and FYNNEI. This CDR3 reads CASTGGVDQPQHF. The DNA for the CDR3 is TGTGCCAGCACAGGGGGAGTTGATCAGCCCCAGCATTTT.

CDR3 protein: CASLRDKTGAGTQHF. For the CDR3, the DNA is TGTGCCAGCCTCCGAGACAAGACAGGGGCAGGGACCCAGCATTTT. The genes are TRBV2 and TRBJ1-5, with 8 positions matching TRBD1. This CDR3 has 15 residues. Trimming cost V 8 bases and J 11 bases; bases outside gene matches: 17. Germline V gives CDR1 SNHLY, CDR2 FYNNEI.

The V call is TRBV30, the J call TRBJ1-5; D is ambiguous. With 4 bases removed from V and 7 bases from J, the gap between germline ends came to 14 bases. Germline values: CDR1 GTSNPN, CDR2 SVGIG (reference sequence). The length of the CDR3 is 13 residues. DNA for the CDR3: TGTGCCTGGACCAGAGCCCTAGGACAGCCCCAGCATTTT. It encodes CAWTRALGQPQHF.

CDR3 DNA sequence: TGTGCCAGCAGCATCCGCCACTTTGGGACTAGCGTTGGTTCAGATACGCAGTATTTT. Translation: CASSIRHFGTSVGSDTQYF. V gene TRBV7-2 combines with J gene TRBJ2-3; 10 bases are a match to TRBD2. V lost 5 bases to trimming and J lost 4 bases; unmatched junction nucleotides: 18. In germline, CDR1 is SGHTA, CDR2 FQGNSA. This CDR3 is 19 amino acids long.

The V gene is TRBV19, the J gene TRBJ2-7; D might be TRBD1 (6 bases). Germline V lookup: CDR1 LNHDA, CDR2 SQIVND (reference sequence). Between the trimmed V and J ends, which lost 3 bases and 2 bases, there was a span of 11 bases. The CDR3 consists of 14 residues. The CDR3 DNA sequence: TGTGCCAGTAGTATGACAGGTGCCACCTACGAGCAGTACTTC. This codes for CASSMTGATYEQYF.

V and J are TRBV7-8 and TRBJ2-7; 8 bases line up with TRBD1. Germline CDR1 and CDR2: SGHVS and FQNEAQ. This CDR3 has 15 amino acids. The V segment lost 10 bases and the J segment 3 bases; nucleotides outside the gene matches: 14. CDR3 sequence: CATTRQGAASYEQYF. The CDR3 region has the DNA TGTGCCACAACACGGCAGGGGGCGGCGAGCTACGAGCAGTACTTC.

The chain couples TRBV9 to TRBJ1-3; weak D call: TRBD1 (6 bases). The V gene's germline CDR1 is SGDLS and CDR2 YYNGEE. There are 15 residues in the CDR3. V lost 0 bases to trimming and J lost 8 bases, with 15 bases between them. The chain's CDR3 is CASSVDQGLADTIYF. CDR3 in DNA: TGTGCCAGCAGCGTAGATCAGGGGTTGGCGGACACCATATATTTT.

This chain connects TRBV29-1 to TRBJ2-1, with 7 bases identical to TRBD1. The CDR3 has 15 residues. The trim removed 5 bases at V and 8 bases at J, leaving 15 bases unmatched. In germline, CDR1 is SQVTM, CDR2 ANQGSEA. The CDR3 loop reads CSVIDPDRVVDEQFF. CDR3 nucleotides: TGCAGCGTTATAGACCCTGACAGGGTGGTGGATGAGCAGTTCTTC.

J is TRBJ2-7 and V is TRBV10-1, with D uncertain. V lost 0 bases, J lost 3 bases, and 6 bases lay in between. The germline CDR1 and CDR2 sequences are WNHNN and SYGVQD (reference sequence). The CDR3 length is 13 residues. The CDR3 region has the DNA TGCGCCAGCAGTGAGTCTCGAGTCTACGAGCAGTACTTC. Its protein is CASSESRVYEQYF.

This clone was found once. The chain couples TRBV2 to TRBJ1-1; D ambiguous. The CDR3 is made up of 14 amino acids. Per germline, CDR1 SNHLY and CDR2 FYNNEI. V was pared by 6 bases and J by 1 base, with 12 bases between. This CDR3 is CASSGVLRNTEAFF. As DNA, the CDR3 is TGTGCCAGCAGCGGGGTCCTCCGGAACACTGAAGCTTTCTTT.

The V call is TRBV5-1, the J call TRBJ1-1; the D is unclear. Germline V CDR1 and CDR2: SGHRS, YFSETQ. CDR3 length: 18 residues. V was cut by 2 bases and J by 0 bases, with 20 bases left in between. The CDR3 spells CASSLLPPATGMNTEAFF. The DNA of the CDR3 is TGCGCCAGCAGCTTACTGCCGCCAGCGACCGGAATGAACACTGAAGCTTTCTTT.

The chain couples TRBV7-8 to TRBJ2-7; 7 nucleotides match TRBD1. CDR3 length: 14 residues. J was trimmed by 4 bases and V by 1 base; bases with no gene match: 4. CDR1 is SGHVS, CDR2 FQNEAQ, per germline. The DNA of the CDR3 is TGTGCCAGCAGCTTAGTAGAGGGGGCATACGAGCAGTACTTC. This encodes CASSLVEGAYEQYF.

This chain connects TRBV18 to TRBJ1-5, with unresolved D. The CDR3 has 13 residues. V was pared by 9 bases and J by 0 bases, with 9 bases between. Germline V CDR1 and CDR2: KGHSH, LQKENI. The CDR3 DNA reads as TGTGCCAGTGGTGCAGATAGCAATCAGCCCCAGCATTTT. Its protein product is CASGADSNQPQHF.

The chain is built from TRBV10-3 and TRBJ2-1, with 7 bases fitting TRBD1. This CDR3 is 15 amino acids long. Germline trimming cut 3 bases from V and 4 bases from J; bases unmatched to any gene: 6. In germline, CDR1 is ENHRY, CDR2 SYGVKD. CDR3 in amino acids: CAISDRQGAYNEQFF. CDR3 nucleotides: TGTGCCATCAGTGATCGACAGGGCGCATACAATGAGCAGTTCTTC.

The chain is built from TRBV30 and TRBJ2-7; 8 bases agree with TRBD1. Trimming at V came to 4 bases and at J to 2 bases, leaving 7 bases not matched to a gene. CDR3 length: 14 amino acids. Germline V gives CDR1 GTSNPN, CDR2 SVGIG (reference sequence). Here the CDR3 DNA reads TGTGCCTGGACGAACGACAGGGGAGCCTACGAGCAGTACTTC. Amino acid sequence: CAWTNDRGAYEQYF.